This T cell receptor (beta chain) was found in a study of cytomegalovirus exposure and HLA in healthy donors. Overall study findings and caveats: The availability of immune exposure information extended only to CMV serostatus. The study listed approximately 160 cytomegalovirus-associated TCR beta chains. In vitro assays verified that three CMV-associated chains recognized CMV antigens specifically.

As concerns this clone: Antigen unknown.

In the PCR, 60 Vbeta and 13 Jbeta primers were used. This table comes from immunoSEQ multiplex PCR, and its TCRdb copy is limited to in-frame clones, with some not included. The sample yields approximately 110,000 clones, around 62% seen once. This CDR3 comprises 15 residues. With 4 bases removed from V and 1 base from J, the gap between germline ends came to 13 bases. Germline V CDR1 and CDR2: LGHNA, YNFKEQ. V usage is TRBV4-2 and J usage is TRBJ1-2; D is perhaps TRBD1 (5 bases). The TCR sequence derives from a man under 40 in good health and CMV-seropositive. The sequenced sample consisted of PBMCs. CDR3 coding DNA: TGTGCCAGCAGCCGCCGGGGGGAGGGTAACTATGGCTACACCTTC. It yields the protein CASSRRGEGNYGYTF.